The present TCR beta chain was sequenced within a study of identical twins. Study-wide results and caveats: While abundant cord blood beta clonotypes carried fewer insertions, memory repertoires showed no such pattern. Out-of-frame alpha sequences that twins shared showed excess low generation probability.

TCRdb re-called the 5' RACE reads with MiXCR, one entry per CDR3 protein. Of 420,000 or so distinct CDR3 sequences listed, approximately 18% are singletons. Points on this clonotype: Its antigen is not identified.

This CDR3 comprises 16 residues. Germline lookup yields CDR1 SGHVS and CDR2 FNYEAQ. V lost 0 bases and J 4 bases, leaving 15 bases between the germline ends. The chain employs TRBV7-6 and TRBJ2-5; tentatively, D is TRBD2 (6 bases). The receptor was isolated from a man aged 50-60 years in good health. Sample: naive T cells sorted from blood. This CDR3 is CASSLAEGLGPETQYF. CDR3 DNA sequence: TGTGCCAGCAGCTTAGCGGAGGGACTGGGACCAGAGACCCAGTACTTC.